The sequence of this TCR beta chain was determined in a study of blood T cell repertoires in COVID-19. Whole-study context: Acute and convalescent COVID-19 samples came from the United States, Italy and Spain. Sources were T cells, B-cell-depleted T cells, or PBMCs; the material itself was cDNA or gDNA.

The CDR3 contains 18 residues. Germline V gives CDR1 LNHDA, CDR2 SQIVND (reference sequence). Trimming removed 1 base from V and 3 bases from J, with 21 bases in between. Only in-frame clones appear in the TCRdb table, and some are missing; sequencing was by immunoSEQ multiplex PCR. This table has about 380,000 clones, less than 85% appearing once. The chain recombines TRBV19 with TRBJ1-1; D call uncertain. Sequencing used peripheral blood. The clonotype originates from a young woman with acute or convalescent COVID-19. CDR3 in DNA: TGTGCCAGTAGTATAGTAGGCGACCCCCTCGGGATAGACACTGAAGCTTTCTTT. It yields the protein CASSIVGDPLGIDTEAFF.